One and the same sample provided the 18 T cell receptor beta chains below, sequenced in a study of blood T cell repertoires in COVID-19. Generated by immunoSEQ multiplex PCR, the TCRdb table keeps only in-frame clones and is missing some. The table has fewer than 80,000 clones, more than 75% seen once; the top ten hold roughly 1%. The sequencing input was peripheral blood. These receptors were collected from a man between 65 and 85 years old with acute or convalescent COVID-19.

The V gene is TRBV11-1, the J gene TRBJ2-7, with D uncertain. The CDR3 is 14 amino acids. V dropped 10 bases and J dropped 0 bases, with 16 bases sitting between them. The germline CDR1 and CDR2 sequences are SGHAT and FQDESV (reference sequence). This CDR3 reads CATAAQRNSYEQYF. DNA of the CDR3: TGTGCCACCGCAGCCCAGCGCAACTCCTACGAGCAGTACTTC. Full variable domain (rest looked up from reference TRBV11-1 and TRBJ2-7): EAEVAQSPRYKITEKSQAVAFWCDPISGHATLYWYRQILGQGPELLVQFQDESVVDDSQLPKDRFSAERLKGVDSTLKIQPAELGDSAMYLCATAAQRNSYEQYFGPGTRLTVT.

DNA of the CDR3: TGTGCCAGCAGGTTAGAGACTGATACGCAGTATTTT. This sequence encodes CASRLETDTQYF. This chain links TRBV28 with TRBJ2-3; D ambiguous. The CDR3 runs 12 residues. Germline CDR1 reads MDHEN; CDR2 reads SYDVKM. V lost 6 bases and J lost 6, with 10 bases in between.

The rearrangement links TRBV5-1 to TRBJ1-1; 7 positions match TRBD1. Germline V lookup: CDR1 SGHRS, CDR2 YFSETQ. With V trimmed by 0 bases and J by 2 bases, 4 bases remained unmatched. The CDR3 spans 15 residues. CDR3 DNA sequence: TGCGCCAGCAGCTTGGCCGACAGGGCAAACACTGAAGCTTTCTTT. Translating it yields CASSLADRANTEAFF.

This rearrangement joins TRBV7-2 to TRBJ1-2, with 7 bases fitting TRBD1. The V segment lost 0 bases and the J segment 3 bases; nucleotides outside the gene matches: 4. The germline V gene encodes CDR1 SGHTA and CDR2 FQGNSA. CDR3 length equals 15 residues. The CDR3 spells CASSLAGQTYYGYTF. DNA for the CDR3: TGTGCCAGCAGCTTAGCGGGACAGACTTACTATGGCTACACCTTC.

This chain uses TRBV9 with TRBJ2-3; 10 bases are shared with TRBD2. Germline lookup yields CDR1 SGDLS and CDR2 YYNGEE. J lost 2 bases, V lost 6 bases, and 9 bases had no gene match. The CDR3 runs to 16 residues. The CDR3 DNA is TGTGCCAGCACCCGGGCTAGCGGGGGTCTCACAGATACGCAGTATTTT. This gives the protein CASTRASGGLTDTQYF.

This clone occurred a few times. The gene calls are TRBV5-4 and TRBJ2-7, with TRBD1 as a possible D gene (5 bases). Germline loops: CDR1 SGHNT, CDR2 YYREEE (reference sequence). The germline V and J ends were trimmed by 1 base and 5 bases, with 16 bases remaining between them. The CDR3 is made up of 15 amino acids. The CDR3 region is CASSLNSGKFNEQYF. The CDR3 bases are TGTGCCAGCAGCTTGAATTCAGGGAAATTCAACGAGCAGTACTTC.

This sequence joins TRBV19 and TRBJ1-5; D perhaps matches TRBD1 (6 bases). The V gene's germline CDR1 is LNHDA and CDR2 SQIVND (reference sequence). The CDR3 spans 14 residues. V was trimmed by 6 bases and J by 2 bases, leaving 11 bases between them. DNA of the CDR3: TGTGCCAGTAGGCCCGGGGGGCGCAATCAGCCCCAGCATTTT. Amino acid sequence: CASRPGGRNQPQHF.

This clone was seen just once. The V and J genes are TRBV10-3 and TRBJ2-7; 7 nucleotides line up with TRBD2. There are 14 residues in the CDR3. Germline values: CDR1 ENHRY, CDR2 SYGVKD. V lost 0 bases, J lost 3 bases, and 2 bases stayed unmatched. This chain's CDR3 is CAISESPGGYEQYF. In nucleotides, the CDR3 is TGTGCCATCAGTGAGTCGCCGGGAGGCTACGAGCAGTACTTC.

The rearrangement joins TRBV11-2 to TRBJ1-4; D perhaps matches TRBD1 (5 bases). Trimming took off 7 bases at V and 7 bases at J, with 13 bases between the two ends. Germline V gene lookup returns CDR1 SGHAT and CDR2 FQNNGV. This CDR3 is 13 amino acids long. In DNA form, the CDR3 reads TGTGCCAGCACCGCTCAGGGTACTGAAAAACTGTTTTTT. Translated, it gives CASTAQGTEKLFF.

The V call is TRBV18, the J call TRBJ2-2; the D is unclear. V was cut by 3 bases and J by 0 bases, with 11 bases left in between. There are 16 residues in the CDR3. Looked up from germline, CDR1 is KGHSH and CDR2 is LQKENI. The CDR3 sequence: CASSPTVTPNTGELFF. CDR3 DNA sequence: TGTGCCAGCTCACCTACGGTGACTCCGAACACCGGGGAGCTGTTTTTT.

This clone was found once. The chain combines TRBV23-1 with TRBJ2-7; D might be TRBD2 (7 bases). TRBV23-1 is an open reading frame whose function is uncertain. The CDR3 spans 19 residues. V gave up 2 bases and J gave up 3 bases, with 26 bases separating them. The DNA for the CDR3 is TGCGCCAGCAGTCAAAGGTCGGATCCGGGGGGCCCTGGCTACTACGAGCAGTACTTC. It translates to CASSQRSDPGGPGYYEQYF.

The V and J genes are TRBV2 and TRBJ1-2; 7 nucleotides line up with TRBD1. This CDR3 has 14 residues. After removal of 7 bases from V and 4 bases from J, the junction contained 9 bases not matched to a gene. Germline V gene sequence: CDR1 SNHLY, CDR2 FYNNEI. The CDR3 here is CASIGDSSFYGYTF. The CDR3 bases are TGTGCCAGCATCGGGGACAGTTCGTTCTATGGCTACACCTTC.

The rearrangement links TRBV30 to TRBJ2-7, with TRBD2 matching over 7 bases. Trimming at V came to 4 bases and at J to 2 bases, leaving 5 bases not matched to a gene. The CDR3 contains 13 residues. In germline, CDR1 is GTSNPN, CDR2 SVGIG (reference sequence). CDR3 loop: CAWMGGRPYEQYF. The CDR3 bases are TGTGCCTGGATGGGGGGGAGACCCTACGAGCAGTACTTC. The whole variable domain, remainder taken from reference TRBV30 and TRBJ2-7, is SQTIHQWPATLVQPVGSPLSLECTVEGTSNPNLYWYRQAAGRGLQLLFYSVGIGQISSEVPQNLSASRPQDRQFILSSKKLLLSDSGFYLCAWMGGRPYEQYFGPGTRLTVT.

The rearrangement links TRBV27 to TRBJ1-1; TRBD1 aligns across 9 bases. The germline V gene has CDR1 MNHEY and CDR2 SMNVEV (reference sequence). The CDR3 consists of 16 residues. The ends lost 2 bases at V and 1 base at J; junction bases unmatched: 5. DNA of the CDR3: TGTGCCAGCAGTTTAGAAGGGACAGGGACGAACACTGAAGCTTTCTTT. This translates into CASSLEGTGTNTEAFF.

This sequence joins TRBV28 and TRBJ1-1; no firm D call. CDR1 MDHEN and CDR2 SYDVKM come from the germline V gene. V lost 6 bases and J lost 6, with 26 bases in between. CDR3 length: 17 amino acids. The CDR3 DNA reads TGTGCCAGCAGACAAAAAGCTATCGGGGTCCGGGATTCTGAAGCTTTCTTT. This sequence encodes CASRQKAIGVRDSEAFF.

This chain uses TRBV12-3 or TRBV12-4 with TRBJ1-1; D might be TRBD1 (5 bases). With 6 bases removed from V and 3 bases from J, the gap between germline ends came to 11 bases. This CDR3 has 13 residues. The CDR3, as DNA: TGTGCCAGCAGCCAGTGGGGGGACACTGAAGCTTTCTTT. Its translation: CASSQWGDTEAFF.

The CDR3 here is CAIPRASGRTNEQFF. CDR3 nucleotides: TGTGCCATTCCAAGGGCTAGCGGGAGGACGAATGAGCAGTTCTTC. The genes are TRBV5-4 and TRBJ2-1, with TRBD2 matching over 11 bases. J was trimmed by 7 bases and V by 9 bases; bases with no gene match: 12. Per the germline V gene, CDR1 is SGHNT and CDR2 is YYREEE (reference sequence). The CDR3 consists of 15 residues.

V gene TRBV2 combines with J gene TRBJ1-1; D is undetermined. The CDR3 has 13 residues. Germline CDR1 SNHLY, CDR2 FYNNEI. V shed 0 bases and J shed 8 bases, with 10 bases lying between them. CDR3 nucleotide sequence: TGTGCCAGCAGTGAAGCGGCGAGGGAGGAAGCTTTCTTT. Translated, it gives CASSEAAREEAFF.